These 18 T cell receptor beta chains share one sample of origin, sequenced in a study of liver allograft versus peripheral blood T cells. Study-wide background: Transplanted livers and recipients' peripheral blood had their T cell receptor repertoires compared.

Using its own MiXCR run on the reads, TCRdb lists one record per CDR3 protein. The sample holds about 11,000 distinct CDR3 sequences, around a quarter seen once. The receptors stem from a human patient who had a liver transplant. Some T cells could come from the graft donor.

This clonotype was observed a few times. The CDR3 coding sequence is TGTGCCAGCAGCAGGTGGTCGGCAGGGATCCTCTATGGCTACACCTTC. Encoded protein: CASSRWSAGILYGYTF. J is TRBJ1-2 and V is TRBV7-2, with D tentatively TRBD1 (5 bases). With 5 bases removed from V and 4 bases from J, the gap between germline ends came to 20 bases. The CDR3 has 16 amino acids. CDR1 and CDR2 (germline): SGHTA, FQGNSA.

In DNA, the CDR3 is TGTGCCAGCAGCTTGGGGACGGATAGCTCCTACGAGCAGTACTTC. It yields the protein CASSLGTDSSYEQYF. The chain recombines TRBV5-4 with TRBJ2-7; D is ambiguous. This CDR3 has 15 amino acids. Trimming cost V 0 bases and J 0 bases, with 10 bases left between them. The germline gives CDR1 SGHNT, CDR2 YYREEE (reference sequence). Full variable domain (outside the CDR3, taken from reference TRBV5-4 and TRBJ2-7): ETGVTQSPTHLIKTRGQQVTLRCSSQSGHNTVSWYQQALGQGPQFIFQYYREEENGRGNFPPRFSGLQFPNYSSELNVNALELDDSALYLCASSLGTDSSYEQYFGPGTRLTVT.

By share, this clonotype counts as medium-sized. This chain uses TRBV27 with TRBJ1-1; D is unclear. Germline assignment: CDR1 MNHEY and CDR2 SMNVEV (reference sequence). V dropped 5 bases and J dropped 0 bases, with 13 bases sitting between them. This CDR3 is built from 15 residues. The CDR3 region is CASSRSSGLNTEAFF. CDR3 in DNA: TGTGCCAGCAGTAGGTCGTCGGGCTTGAACACTGAAGCTTTCTTT.

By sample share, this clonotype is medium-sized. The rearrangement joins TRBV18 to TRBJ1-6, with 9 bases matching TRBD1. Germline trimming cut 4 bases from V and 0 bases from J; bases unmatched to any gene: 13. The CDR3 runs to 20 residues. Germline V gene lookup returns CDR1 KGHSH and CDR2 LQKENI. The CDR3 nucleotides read TGTGCCAGCTCACTAATTCCCCGGACAGGGGTAAGCTCCTATAATTCACCCCTCCACTTT. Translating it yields CASSLIPRTGVSSYNSPLHF.

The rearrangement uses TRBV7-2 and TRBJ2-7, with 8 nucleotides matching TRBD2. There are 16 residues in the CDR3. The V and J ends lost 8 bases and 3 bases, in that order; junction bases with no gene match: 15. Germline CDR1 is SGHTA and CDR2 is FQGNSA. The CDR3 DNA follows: TGTGCCAGCTCACCCCCAGGAGCGGGGGAGCACTACGAGCAGTACTTC. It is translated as CASSPPGAGEHYEQYF.

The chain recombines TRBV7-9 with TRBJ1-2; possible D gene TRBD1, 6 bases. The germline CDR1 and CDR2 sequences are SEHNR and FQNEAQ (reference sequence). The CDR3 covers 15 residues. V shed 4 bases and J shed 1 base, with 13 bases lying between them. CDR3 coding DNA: TGTGCCAGCAGCTCACTGGACAGATTTAACTATGGCTACACCTTC. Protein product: CASSSLDRFNYGYTF. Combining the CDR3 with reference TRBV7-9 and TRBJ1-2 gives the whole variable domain DTGVSQNPRHKITKRGQNVTFRCDPISEHNRLYWYRQTLGQGPEFLTYFQNEAQLEKSRLLSDRFSAERPKGSFSTLEIQRTEQGDSAMYLCASSSLDRFNYGYTFGSGTRLTVV.

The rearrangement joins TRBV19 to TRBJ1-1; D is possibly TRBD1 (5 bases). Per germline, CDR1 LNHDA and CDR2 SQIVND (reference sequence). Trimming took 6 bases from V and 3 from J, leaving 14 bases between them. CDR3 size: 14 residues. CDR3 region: CASSATVLYTEAFF. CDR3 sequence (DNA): TGTGCCAGTAGCGCGACAGTTCTATACACTGAAGCTTTCTTT.

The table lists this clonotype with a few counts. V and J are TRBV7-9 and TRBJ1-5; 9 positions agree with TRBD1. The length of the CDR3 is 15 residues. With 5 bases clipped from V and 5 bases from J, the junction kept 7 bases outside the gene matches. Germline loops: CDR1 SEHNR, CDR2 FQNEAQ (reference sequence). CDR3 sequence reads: CASSRDRVSDQPQHF. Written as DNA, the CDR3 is TGTGCCAGCAGCCGGGACAGGGTTAGTGATCAGCCCCAGCATTTT.

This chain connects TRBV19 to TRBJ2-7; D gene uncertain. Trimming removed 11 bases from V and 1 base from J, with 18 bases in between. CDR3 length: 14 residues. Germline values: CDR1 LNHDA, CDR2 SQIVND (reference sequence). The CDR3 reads CAGTYGMGSYEQYF. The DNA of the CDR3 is TGTGCCGGCACCTATGGGATGGGGTCCTACGAGCAGTACTTC.

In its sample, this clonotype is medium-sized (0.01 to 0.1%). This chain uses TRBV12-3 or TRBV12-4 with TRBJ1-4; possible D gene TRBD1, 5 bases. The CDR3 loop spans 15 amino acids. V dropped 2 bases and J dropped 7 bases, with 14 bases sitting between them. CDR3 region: CASSLSWGFGEKLFF. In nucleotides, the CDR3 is TGTGCCAGCAGTTTAAGCTGGGGCTTTGGTGAAAAACTGTTTTTT.

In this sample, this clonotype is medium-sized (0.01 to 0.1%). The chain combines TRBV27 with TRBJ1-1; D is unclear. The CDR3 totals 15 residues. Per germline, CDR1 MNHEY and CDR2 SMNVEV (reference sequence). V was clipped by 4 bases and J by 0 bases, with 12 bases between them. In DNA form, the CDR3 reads TGTGCCAGCAGTTCAAAGACCGGATTGAACACTGAAGCTTTCTTT. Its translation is CASSSKTGLNTEAFF.

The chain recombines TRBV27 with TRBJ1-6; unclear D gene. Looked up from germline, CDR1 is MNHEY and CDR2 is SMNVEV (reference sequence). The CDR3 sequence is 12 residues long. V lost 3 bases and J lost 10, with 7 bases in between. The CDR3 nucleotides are TGTGCCAGCAGTTTTACGGGATCACCCCTCCACTTT. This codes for CASSFTGSPLHF.

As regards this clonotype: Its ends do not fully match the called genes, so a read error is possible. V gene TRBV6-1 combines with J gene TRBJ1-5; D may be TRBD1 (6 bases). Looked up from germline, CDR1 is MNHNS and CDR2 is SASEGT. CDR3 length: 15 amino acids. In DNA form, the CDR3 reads TGTGCCAGCAGTGGACAGGTCCATAGCAATCAGCCCCAGAATTTT. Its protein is CASSGQVHSNQPQNF.

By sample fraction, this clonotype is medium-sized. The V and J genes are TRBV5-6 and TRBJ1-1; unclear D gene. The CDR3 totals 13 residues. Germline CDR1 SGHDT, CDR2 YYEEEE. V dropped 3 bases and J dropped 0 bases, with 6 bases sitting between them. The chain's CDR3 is CASSYQLNTEAFF. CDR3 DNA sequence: TGTGCCAGCAGCTACCAATTGAACACTGAAGCTTTCTTT.

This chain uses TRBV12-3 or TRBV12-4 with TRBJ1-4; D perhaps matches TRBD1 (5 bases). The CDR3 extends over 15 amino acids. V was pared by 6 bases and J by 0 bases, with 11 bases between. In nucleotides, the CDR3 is TGTGCCAGCAGGCAGGGTGACCCAACTAATGAAAAACTGTTTTTT. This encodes CASRQGDPTNEKLFF.

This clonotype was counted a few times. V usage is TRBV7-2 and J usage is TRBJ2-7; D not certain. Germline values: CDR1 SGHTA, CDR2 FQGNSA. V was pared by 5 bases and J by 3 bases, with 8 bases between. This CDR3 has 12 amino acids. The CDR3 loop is CASSPPIYEQYF. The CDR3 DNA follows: TGTGCCAGCAGCCCCCCGATCTACGAGCAGTACTTC.

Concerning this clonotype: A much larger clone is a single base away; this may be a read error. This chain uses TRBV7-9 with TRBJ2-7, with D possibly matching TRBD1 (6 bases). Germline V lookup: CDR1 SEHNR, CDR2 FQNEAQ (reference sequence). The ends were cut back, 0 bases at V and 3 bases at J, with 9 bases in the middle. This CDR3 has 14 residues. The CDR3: CASSLAGHNYEQYF. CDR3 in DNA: TGTGCCAGCAGCTTAGCGGGACATAACTACGAGCAGTACTTC.

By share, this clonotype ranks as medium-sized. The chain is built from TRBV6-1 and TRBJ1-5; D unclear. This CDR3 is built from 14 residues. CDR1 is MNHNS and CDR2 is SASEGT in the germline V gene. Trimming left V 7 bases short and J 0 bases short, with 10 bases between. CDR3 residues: CASTASSSNQPQHF. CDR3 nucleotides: TGTGCCAGCACTGCTTCCAGTAGCAATCAGCCCCAGCATTTT.